These T cell receptor beta chains were read from a single sample in a study of memory CD4+ T cells and cytomegalovirus serostatus. Clones were read by immunoSEQ multiplex PCR, and TCRdb kept only the in-frame ones, dropping some. The sample consists of over 45,000 clones, 82% of them appearing once. The sample consisted of memory CD4+ T cells from blood. These TCRs come from an adult in good health and CMV-seronegative. Some clones in this sample may be carry-over from other donors' samples. The CDR3 runs from the conserved cysteine through the conserved F or W. Fields, in order: clone size, J gene, D gene, V gene, CDR3 protein, CDR3 DNA. The D gene is left open where the match is weak. Only part of the rows carry a size: once, few, many, or a class if the clone is expanded.

clone size: NA
J gene: TRBJ1-2
D gene: NA
V gene: TRBV11-2
CDR3 protein: CASSLSSVNYGYTF
CDR3 DNA: TGTGCCAGCAGCTTAAGTTCAGTTAACTATGGCTACACCTTC

clone size: NA
J gene: TRBJ1-6
D gene: NA
V gene: TRBV28
CDR3 protein: CASSRVVNSPLHF
CDR3 DNA: TGTGCCAGTTCCAGGGTCGTCAATTCACCCCTCCACTTT

clone size: NA
J gene: TRBJ2-5
D gene: NA
V gene: TRBV28
CDR3 protein: CASSSLRGVGETQYF
CDR3 DNA: TGTGCCAGCAGTTCTTTAAGGGGGGTGGGAGAGACCCAGTACTTC

clone size: NA
J gene: TRBJ1-3
D gene: NA
V gene: TRBV25-1
CDR3 protein: CASNLLVGGNTIYF
CDR3 DNA: TGTGCCAGCAATCTTTTGGTTGGCGGAAACACCATATATTTT

clone size: NA
J gene: TRBJ1-2
D gene: NA
V gene: TRBV7-2
CDR3 protein: CASSFGGGTTNYGYTF
CDR3 DNA: TGTGCCAGCAGCTTCGGCGGGGGGACTACTAACTATGGCTACACCTTC

clone size: NA
J gene: TRBJ2-3
D gene: NA
V gene: TRBV7-2
CDR3 protein: CASSQRPWGTDTQYF
CDR3 DNA: TGTGCCAGCAGCCAGCGGCCCTGGGGTACGGATACGCAGTATTTT

clone size: NA
J gene: TRBJ2-7
D gene: TRBD1
V gene: TRBV7-8
CDR3 protein: CASSLGVRRQGPYEQYF
CDR3 DNA: TGTGCCAGCAGCTTAGGGGTGAGGAGACAGGGCCCCTACGAGCAGTACTTC

clone size: NA
J gene: TRBJ2-1
D gene: NA
V gene: TRBV11-2
CDR3 protein: CASSPPYYNEQFF
CDR3 DNA: TGTGCCAGCAGCCCCCCGTATTACAATGAGCAGTTCTTC

clone size: NA
J gene: TRBJ1-5
D gene: TRBD1
V gene: TRBV28
CDR3 protein: CASSFTGAHNQPQHF
CDR3 DNA: TGTGCCAGCAGTTTCACAGGGGCACACAATCAGCCCCAGCATTTT

clone size: NA
J gene: TRBJ1-2
D gene: NA
V gene: TRBV28
CDR3 protein: CASTRAGPENYGYTF
CDR3 DNA: TGTGCCAGCACCCGAGCCGGGCCCGAAAACTATGGCTACACCTTC

clone size: NA
J gene: TRBJ2-7
D gene: NA
V gene: TRBV5-5
CDR3 protein: CASSLATGTGGYEQYF
CDR3 DNA: TGTGCCAGCAGCTTAGCTACCGGGACCGGAGGGTACGAGCAGTACTTC

clone size: NA
J gene: TRBJ1-1
D gene: NA
V gene: TRBV6-1
CDR3 protein: CASTKMNTEAFF
CDR3 DNA: TGTGCCAGCACGAAGATGAACACTGAAGCTTTCTTT

clone size: once
J gene: TRBJ1-1
D gene: NA
V gene: TRBV6-6
CDR3 protein: CASSSILTGGFTEAFF
CDR3 DNA: TGTGCCAGCAGTTCCATTTTGACAGGAGGCTTCACTGAAGCTTTCTTT

clone size: NA
J gene: TRBJ1-2
D gene: NA
V gene: TRBV28
CDR3 protein: CATRAGVYGYTF
CDR3 DNA: TGTGCCACACGGGCAGGGGTATATGGCTACACCTTC

clone size: NA
J gene: TRBJ2-7
D gene: TRBD2
V gene: TRBV19
CDR3 protein: CASSADLGLAGVEQYF
CDR3 DNA: TGTGCCAGTAGCGCTGACCTGGGACTAGCGGGAGTCGAGCAGTACTTC

clone size: NA
J gene: TRBJ2-3
D gene: NA
V gene: TRBV19
CDR3 protein: CASCPGQTDTQYF
CDR3 DNA: TGTGCCAGTTGCCCAGGACAGACAGATACGCAGTATTTT

clone size: NA
J gene: TRBJ2-7
D gene: TRBD2
V gene: TRBV7-2
CDR3 protein: CASSLQGAASGSYEQYF
CDR3 DNA: TGTGCCAGCAGCTTACAAGGGGCGGCTAGCGGGAGTTACGAGCAGTACTTC

clone size: NA
J gene: TRBJ2-7
D gene: NA
V gene: TRBV6-1
CDR3 protein: CASSEATVYEQYF
CDR3 DNA: TGTGCCAGCAGTGAAGCAACGGTCTACGAGCAGTACTTC

clone size: NA
J gene: TRBJ2-5
D gene: TRBD2
V gene: TRBV2
CDR3 protein: CASSTAGNQETQYF
CDR3 DNA: TGTGCCAGCAGTACAGCGGGGAACCAAGAGACCCAGTACTTC

clone size: NA
J gene: TRBJ2-3
D gene: NA
V gene: TRBV28
CDR3 protein: CASIRSNTDTQYF
CDR3 DNA: TGCGCCAGCATTCGGAGTAACACAGATACGCAGTATTTT

clone size: NA
J gene: TRBJ2-3
D gene: TRBD2
V gene: TRBV5-4
CDR3 protein: CASSRGGKVTDTQYF
CDR3 DNA: TGTGCCAGCAGCCGGGGGGGTAAAGTCACAGATACGCAGTATTTT

clone size: NA
J gene: TRBJ1-3
D gene: NA
V gene: TRBV6-5
CDR3 protein: CASRPQGNTIYF
CDR3 DNA: TGTGCCAGCAGACCACAGGGAAACACCATATATTTT

clone size: NA
J gene: TRBJ2-7
D gene: TRBD2
V gene: TRBV7-2
CDR3 protein: CASSRSAGVVSYEQYF
CDR3 DNA: TGTGCCAGCAGCCGTTCAGCGGGAGTGGTCTCCTACGAGCAGTACTTC

clone size: NA
J gene: TRBJ2-2
D gene: TRBD1
V gene: TRBV18
CDR3 protein: CASSLGTGDTGELFF
CDR3 DNA: TGTGCCAGCTCCCTAGGGACAGGAGACACCGGGGAGCTGTTTTTT

clone size: NA
J gene: TRBJ2-7
D gene: TRBD2
V gene: TRBV10-3
CDR3 protein: CAISDRTSGEPLEQYF
CDR3 DNA: TGTGCCATCTCCGATAGGACTAGCGGAGAGCCCCTCGAGCAGTACTTC

clone size: NA
J gene: TRBJ1-4
D gene: NA
V gene: TRBV30
CDR3 protein: CAWSREGATNEKLFF
CDR3 DNA: TGTGCCTGGAGTCGAGAGGGGGCAACTAATGAAAAACTGTTTTTT

clone size: NA
J gene: TRBJ1-2
D gene: TRBD1
V gene: TRBV5-6
CDR3 protein: CASTGTGFPYGYTF
CDR3 DNA: TGTGCCAGCACCGGGACAGGGTTTCCTTATGGCTACACCTTC

clone size: NA
J gene: TRBJ2-1
D gene: NA
V gene: TRBV6-6
CDR3 protein: CASSYSILEQFF
CDR3 DNA: TGTGCCAGCAGTTACTCGATTCTTGAGCAGTTCTTC